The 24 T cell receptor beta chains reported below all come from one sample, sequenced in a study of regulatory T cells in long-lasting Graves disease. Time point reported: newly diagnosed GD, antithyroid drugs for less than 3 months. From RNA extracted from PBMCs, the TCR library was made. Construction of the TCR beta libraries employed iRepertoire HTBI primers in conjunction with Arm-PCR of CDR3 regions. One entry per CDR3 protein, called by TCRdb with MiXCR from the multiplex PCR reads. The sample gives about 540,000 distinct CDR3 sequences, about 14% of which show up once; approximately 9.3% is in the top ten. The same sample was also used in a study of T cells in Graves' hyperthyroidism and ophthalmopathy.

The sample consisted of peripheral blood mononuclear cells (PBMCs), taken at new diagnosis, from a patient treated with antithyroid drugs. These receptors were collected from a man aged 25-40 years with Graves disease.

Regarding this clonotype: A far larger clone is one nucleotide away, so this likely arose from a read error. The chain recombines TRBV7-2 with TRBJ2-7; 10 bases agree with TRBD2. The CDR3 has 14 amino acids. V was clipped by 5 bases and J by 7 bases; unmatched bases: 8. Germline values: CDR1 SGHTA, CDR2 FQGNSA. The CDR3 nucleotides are TGTGCCAGCAGCCCGGGGACTAGCGTGGGGGAGCAGTACTTC. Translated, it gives CASSPGTSVGEQYF.

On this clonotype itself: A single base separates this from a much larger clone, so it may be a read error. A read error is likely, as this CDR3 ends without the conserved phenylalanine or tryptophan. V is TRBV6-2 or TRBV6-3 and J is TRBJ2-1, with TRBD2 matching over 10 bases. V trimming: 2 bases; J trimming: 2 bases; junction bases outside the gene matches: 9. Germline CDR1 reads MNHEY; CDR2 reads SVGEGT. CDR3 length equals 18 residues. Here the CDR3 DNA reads TGTGCCAGCAGTTACGACAGTTCAGGACTAGCGGCCTACAATGAGCAGTTCCTC. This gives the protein CASSYDSSGLAAYNEQFL.

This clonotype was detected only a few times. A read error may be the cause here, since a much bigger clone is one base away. In nucleotides, the CDR3 is TGTGCCAGCAGCCACAATCCAGGTCTCACTGAAGCTTTCTTT. It translates to CASSHNPGLTEAFF. The rearrangement uses TRBV11-1 and TRBJ1-1; D call uncertain. The CDR3 extends over 14 amino acids. In germline, CDR1 is SGHAT, CDR2 FQDESV (reference sequence). The germline V and J ends were trimmed by 5 bases and 4 bases, with 14 bases remaining between them.

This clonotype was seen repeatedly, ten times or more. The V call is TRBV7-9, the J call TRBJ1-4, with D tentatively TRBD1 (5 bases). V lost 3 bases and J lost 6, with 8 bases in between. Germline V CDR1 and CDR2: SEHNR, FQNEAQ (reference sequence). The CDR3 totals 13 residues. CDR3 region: CASSFGADEKLFF. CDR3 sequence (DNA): TGTGCCAGCAGCTTCGGGGCAGATGAAAAACTGTTTTTT.

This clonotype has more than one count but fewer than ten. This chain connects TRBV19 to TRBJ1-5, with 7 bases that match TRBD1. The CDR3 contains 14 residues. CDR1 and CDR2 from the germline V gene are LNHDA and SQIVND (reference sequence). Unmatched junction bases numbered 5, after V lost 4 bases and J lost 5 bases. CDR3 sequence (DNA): TGTGCCAGTAGTAAGACAGGGCGGGATCAGCCCCAGCATTTT. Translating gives CASSKTGRDQPQHF. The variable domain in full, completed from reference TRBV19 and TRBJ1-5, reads DGGITQSPKYLFRKEGQNVTLSCEQNLNHDAMYWYRQDPGQGLRLIYYSQIVNDFQKGDIAEGYSVSREKKESFPLTVTSAQKNPTAFYLCASSKTGRDQPQHFGDGTRLSIL.

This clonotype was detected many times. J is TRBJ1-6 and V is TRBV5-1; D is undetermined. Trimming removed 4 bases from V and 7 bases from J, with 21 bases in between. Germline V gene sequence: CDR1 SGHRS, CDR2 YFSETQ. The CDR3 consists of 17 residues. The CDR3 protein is CASSRGTEQRNNSPLHF. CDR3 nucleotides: TGCGCCAGCAGCCGAGGCACCGAACAACGGAACAATTCACCCCTCCACTTT. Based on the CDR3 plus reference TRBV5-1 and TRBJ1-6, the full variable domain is KAGVTQTPRYLIKTRGQQVTLSCSPISGHRSVSWYQQTPGQGLQFLFEYFSETQRNKGNFPGRFSGRQFSNSRSEMNVSTLELGDSALYLCASSRGTEQRNNSPLHFGNGTRLTVT.

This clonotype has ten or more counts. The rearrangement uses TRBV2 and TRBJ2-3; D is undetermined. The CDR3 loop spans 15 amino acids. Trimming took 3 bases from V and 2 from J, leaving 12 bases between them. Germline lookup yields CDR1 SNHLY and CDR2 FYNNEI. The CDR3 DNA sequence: TGTGCCAGCAGTGATGGGTCCGGGTACACAGATACGCAGTATTTT. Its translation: CASSDGSGYTDTQYF.

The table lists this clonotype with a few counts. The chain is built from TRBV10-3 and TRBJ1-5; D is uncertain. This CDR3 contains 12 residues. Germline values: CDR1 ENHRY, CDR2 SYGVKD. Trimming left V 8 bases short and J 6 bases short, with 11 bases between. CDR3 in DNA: TGTGCCATCGGCGGCCTGTTTCAGCCCCAGCATTTT. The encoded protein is CAIGGLFQPQHF.

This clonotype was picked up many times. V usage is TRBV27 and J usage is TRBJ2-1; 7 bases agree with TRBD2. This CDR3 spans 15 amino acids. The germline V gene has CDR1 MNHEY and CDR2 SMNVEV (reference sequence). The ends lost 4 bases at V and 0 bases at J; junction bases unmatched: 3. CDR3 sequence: CASSSRDYSYNEQFF. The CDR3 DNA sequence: TGTGCCAGCAGTTCTAGGGACTACTCCTACAATGAGCAGTTCTTC.

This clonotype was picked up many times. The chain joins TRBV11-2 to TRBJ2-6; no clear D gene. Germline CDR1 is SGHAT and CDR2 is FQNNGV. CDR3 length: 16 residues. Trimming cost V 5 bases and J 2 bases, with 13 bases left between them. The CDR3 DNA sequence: TGTGCCAGCAGCCAACTGGCTGGGGCTGGGGCCAACGTCCTGACTTTC. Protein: CASSQLAGAGANVLTF.

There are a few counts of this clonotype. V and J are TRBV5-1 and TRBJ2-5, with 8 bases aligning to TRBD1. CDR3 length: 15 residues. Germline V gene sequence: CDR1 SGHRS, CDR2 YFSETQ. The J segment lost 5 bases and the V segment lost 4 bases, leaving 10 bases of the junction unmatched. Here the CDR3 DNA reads TGCGCCAGCAGCGCCGGACAGGGTTTGATGGAGACCCAGTACTTC. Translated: CASSAGQGLMETQYF.

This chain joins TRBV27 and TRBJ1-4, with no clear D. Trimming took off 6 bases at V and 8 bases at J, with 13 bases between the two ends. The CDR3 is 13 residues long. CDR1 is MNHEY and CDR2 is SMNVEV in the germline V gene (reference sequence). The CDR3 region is CASRNRRMEKLFF. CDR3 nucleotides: TGTGCCAGCAGAAATCGGAGAATGGAAAAACTGTTTTTT.

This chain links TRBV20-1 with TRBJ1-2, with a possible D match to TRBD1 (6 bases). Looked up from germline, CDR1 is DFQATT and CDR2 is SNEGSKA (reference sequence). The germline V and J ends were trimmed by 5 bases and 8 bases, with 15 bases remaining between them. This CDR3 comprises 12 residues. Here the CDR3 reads CSAAGTRGGYTF. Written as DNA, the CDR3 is TGCAGTGCTGCCGGGACAAGAGGAGGCTACACCTTC.

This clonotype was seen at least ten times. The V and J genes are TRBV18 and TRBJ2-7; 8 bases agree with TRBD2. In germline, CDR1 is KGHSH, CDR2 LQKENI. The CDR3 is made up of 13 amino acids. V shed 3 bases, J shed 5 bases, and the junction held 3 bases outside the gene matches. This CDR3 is CASSPSGGNEQYF. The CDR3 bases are TGTGCCAGCTCACCGAGCGGGGGAAACGAGCAGTACTTC.

The CDR3: CASSGGEGEVNEQFF. The CDR3 DNA follows: TGTGCCAGCAGCGGGGGGGAGGGGGAGGTGAATGAGCAGTTCTTC. The chain uses TRBV9 and TRBJ2-1, with D possibly matching TRBD2 (7 bases). The V and J ends lost 3 bases and 7 bases respectively, with 17 bases between them. This CDR3 is built from 15 residues. Per the germline V gene, CDR1 is SGDLS and CDR2 is YYNGEE.

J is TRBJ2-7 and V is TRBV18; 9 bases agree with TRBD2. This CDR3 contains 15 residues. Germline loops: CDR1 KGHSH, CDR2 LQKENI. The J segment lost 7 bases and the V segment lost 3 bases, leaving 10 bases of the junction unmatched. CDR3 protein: CASSPLAGIFGEQYF. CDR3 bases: TGTGCCAGCTCACCTCTAGCGGGGATTTTTGGGGAGCAGTACTTC.

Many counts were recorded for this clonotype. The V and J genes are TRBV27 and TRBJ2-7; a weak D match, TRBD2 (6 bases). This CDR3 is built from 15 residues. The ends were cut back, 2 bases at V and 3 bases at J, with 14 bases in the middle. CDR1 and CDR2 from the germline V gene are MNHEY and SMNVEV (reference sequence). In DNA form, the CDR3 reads TGTGCCAGCAGTTTAGGTAATAGCGGCCACTACGAGCAGTACTTC. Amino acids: CASSLGNSGHYEQYF.

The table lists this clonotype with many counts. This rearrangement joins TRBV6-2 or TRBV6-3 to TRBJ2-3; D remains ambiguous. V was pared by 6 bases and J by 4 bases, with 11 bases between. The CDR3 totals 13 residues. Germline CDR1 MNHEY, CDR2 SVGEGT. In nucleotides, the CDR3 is TGTGCCAGCAGCGCTGGACGATCAGATACGCAGTATTTT. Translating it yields CASSAGRSDTQYF.

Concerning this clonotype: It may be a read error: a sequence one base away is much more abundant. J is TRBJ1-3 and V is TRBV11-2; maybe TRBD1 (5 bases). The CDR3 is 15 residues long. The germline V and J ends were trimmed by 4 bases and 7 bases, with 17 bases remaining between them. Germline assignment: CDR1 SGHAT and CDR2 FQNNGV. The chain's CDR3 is CASSSGPLRGNTIYF. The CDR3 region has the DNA TGTGCCAGCAGCTCGGGACCTCTACGGGGGAACACCATATATTTT.

For the CDR3, the DNA is TGTGCCAGCAGCCAAGCTCTAGCGTCGCAAGAGACCCAGTACTTC. Its protein is CASSQALASQETQYF. The rearrangement joins TRBV4-2 to TRBJ2-5; a possible D gene is TRBD2 (6 bases). Looked up from germline, CDR1 is LGHNA and CDR2 is YNFKEQ. V was pared by 1 base and J by 2 bases, with 11 bases between. This CDR3 is 15 amino acids long.

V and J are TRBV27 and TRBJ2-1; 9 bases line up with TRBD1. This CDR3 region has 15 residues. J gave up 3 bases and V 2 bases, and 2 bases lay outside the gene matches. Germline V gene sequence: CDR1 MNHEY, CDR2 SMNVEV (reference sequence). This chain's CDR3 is CASSLKGQGYNEQFF. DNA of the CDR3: TGTGCCAGCAGTTTAAAGGGACAGGGCTACAATGAGCAGTTCTTC.

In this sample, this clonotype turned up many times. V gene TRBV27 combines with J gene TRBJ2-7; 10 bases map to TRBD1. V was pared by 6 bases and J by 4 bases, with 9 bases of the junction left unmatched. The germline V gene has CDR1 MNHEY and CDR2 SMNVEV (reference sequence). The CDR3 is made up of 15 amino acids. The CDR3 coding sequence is TGTGCCAGCAGACTATCGACAGGGGGCTCGTACGAGCAGTACTTC. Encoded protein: CASRLSTGGSYEQYF.

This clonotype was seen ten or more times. CDR3 nucleotides: TGTGCCAGTAGTATTATCCCCCTCCCAGTCGATGGCTACACCTTC. This gives the protein CASSIIPLPVDGYTF. V is TRBV19 and J is TRBJ1-2; D ambiguous. The germline V gene encodes CDR1 LNHDA and CDR2 SQIVND (reference sequence). The CDR3 runs 15 residues. Trimming took off 3 bases at V and 6 bases at J, with 17 bases between the two ends.

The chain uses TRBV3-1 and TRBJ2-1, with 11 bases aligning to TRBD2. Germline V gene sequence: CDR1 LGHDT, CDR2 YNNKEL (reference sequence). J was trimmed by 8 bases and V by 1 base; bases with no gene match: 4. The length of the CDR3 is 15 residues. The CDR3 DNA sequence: TGTGCCAGCAGCCAAGCTAGCGGGAGGATTTATGAGCAGTTCTTC. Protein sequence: CASSQASGRIYEQFF.